This T cell receptor beta chain was identified during a study of immune evolution from preneoplasia to lung adenocarcinoma. The repertoire was sequenced with immunoSEQ multiplex PCR; TCRdb's copy has only in-frame clones and lacks some. Among approximately 11,000 clones, 78% were seen once, and the ten largest hold roughly 3.9%. Patient tissue came from resections in Japan or China, 2014–2017. Only a few counts were recorded for this clone. This receptor was obtained from a person aged 55-79 years with lung adenocarcinoma. The sequenced sample was FFPE minimally invasive lung adenocarcinoma tissue.

CDR3 protein: CASSPQGGSNYGYTF. The CDR3 DNA follows: TGTGCCAGCAGTCCCCAGGGCGGCTCTAACTATGGCTACACCTTC. V usage is TRBV6-5 and J usage is TRBJ1-2, with D possibly matching TRBD1 (5 bases). The V end lost 5 bases, the J end lost 0 bases, and 13 bases lay between the germline ends. Germline CDR1 reads MNHEY; CDR2 reads SVGAGI. CDR3 length equals 15 residues.